These 3 T cell receptor beta chains came from one sample sequenced in a study of tumor-infiltrating lymphocytes in localized non-small cell lung cancer. The protocol was immunoSEQ multiplex PCR, while the TCRdb copy is restricted to in-frame clones and leaves out a portion. The data hold about 7,100 clones, with under 80% observed a single time. The specimen sequenced was uninvolved lung tissue not adjacent to the tumor. The receptors derive from a human donor with non-small cell lung cancer.

This clone was seen a handful of times. The chain carries TRBV30 and TRBJ1-2; D might be TRBD1 (5 bases). Germline lookup yields CDR1 GTSNPN and CDR2 SVGIG (reference sequence). Trimming shortened V by 5 bases and J by 4 bases, and 20 bases separated the two germline ends. The CDR3 extends over 15 amino acids. CDR3 coding DNA: TGTGCCTGGCCGGGACGGGCTGGAGGTAGCTATGGCTACACCTTC. Encoded protein: CAWPGRAGGSYGYTF. The full variable domain, in which reference TRBV30 and TRBJ1-2 provide the parts outside the CDR3, is SQTIHQWPATLVQPVGSPLSLECTVEGTSNPNLYWYRQAAGRGLQLLFYSVGIGQISSEVPQNLSASRPQDRQFILSSKKLLLSDSGFYLCAWPGRAGGSYGYTFGSGTRLTVV.

This clone is labeled as large (0.1 to 1%). The chain combines TRBV10-2 with TRBJ1-2; 7 positions agree with TRBD1. Germline trimming cut 3 bases from V and 4 bases from J; bases unmatched to any gene: 8. The germline CDR1 and CDR2 sequences are WSHSY and SAAADI. This CDR3 region has 15 residues. DNA of the CDR3: TGCGCCAGCAGTGACATTCTAGGGGGCCGCTATGGCTACACCTTC. Translated: CASSDILGGRYGYTF.

The V call is TRBV29-1, the J call TRBJ2-1; D may be TRBD2 (5 bases). CDR3 size: 11 residues. Trimming took 3 bases from V and 9 from J, leaving 9 bases between them. From germline, CDR1 is SQVTM and CDR2 ANQGSEA. This CDR3 reads CSVDLAIEQFF. The CDR3 coding sequence is TGCAGCGTTGACCTAGCCATTGAGCAGTTCTTC.